One sample yielded the 9 T cell receptor beta chains listed below, sequenced in a study of cytotoxic CD8 clonotypes in ibrutinib-treated CLL. Produced via immunoSEQ multiplex PCR; TCRdb's table is partial and in-frame only. The profile covers 140,000 or so clones, with around three quarters appearing a single time and roughly 13% taken by the ten largest. The sequencing here drew on PBMCs, taken after 12 months of ibrutinib treatment. Receptor source: a human donor with chronic lymphocytic leukemia.

The J gene is TRBJ2-3, the V gene TRBV23-1; no firm D call. TRBV23-1 is designated an ORF whose function remains uncertain. V shed 1 base and J shed 0 bases, with 8 bases lying between them. The CDR3 covers 15 residues. CDR3 loop: CASSQFRPSTDTQYF. CDR3 in DNA: TGCGCCAGCAGTCAATTCAGGCCGAGCACAGATACGCAGTATTTT.

CDR3: CASSLGRAYTDTQYF. The CDR3 nucleotides read TGTGCCAGCAGCTTAGGGAGGGCTTACACAGATACGCAGTATTTT. The chain recombines TRBV7-2 with TRBJ2-3; TRBD2 is a possible D gene (6 bases). CDR1 is SGHTA, CDR2 FQGNSA, per germline. The length of the CDR3 is 15 residues. The ends were cut back, 1 base at V and 2 bases at J, with 10 bases in the middle.

The CDR3: CASSLLLPSGSFEQYF. The DNA of the CDR3 is TGTGCCAGCAGCCTTTTATTACCTAGCGGGAGTTTCGAGCAGTACTTC. The chain links TRBV21-1 to TRBJ2-7; the table names TRBD2, a call not compared with the DNA. TRBV21-1 is listed as a pseudogene. The length of the CDR3 is 16 residues.

The chain uses TRBV29-1 and TRBJ2-3; TRBD2 is a possible D gene (5 bases). The CDR3 has 13 amino acids. V dropped 3 bases and J dropped 6 bases, with 13 bases sitting between them. Germline loops: CDR1 SQVTM, CDR2 ANQGSEA. This CDR3 is CSVDLPSFDTQYF. CDR3 sequence (DNA): TGCAGCGTTGATCTCCCTAGCTTTGATACGCAGTATTTT.

The V gene is TRBV6-5, the J gene TRBJ2-3; D gene uncertain. Trimming shortened V by 0 bases and J by 5 bases, and 9 bases separated the two germline ends. The CDR3 contains 14 residues. Looked up from germline, CDR1 is MNHEY and CDR2 is SVGAGI. DNA for the CDR3: TGTGCCAGCAGTTACTCTTTAGGACGAGATACGCAGTATTTT. Amino acids: CASSYSLGRDTQYF.

This chain's CDR3 is CATNEGLVHEQYF. DNA for the CDR3: TGTGCCACCAATGAGGGCCTCGTCCACGAGCAGTACTTC. The V call is TRBV15, the J call TRBJ2-7; D may be TRBD2 (5 bases). CDR1 is LNHNV, CDR2 YYDKDF, per germline (reference sequence). Trimming removed 7 bases at V and 5 bases at J, with 15 bases between. This CDR3 has 13 amino acids.

The rearrangement links TRBV7-2 to TRBJ1-2; D call uncertain. Germline V lookup: CDR1 SGHTA, CDR2 FQGNSA. The CDR3 is 15 residues long. Trimming took off 2 bases at V and 3 bases at J, with 13 bases between the two ends. The CDR3 spells CASSLNGGDHYGYTF. In DNA, the CDR3 is TGTGCCAGCAGCTTAAACGGCGGAGATCACTATGGCTACACCTTC.

The chain is built from TRBV7-2 and TRBJ1-3, with 8 bases identical to TRBD1. The junction had 1 base not matched to a gene; V was cut back by 2 bases and J by 4 bases. The CDR3 has 14 residues. Germline V CDR1 and CDR2: SGHTA, FQGNSA. The CDR3 DNA follows: TGTGCCAGCAGCTTACAGGGGGCCGGAAACACCATATATTTT. This translates into CASSLQGAGNTIYF.

The chain joins TRBV27 to TRBJ1-2; D may be TRBD1 (6 bases). The CDR3 length is 19 residues. V shed 0 bases and J shed 4 bases, with 24 bases lying between them. CDR1 and CDR2 (germline): MNHEY, SMNVEV (reference sequence). The CDR3 DNA is TGTGCCAGCAGTTTATCAGGCGGGGCAGGGGCTCCCTTCTCCTATGGCTACACCTTC. Protein product: CASSLSGGAGAPFSYGYTF.